One sample yielded the 19 T cell receptor beta chains listed below, sequenced in a study of T cells in Graves' hyperthyroidism and ophthalmopathy. Amplification yielded TCR beta CDR3 regions, with RNA transcripts as the source. Researchers ran a first-round RT-PCR on the TCR CDR3 using the HTBI primer set. Via MiXCR, TCRdb re-called the multiplex PCR reads, giving one row per CDR3 protein. The table lists hundreds of thousands of distinct CDR3 sequences, 13% of them singletons. Material: blood. These receptors were collected from a woman between 18 and 29 years old with Graves' hyperthyroidism.

This clonotype was counted ten times or more. This chain joins TRBV18 and TRBJ2-1, with 11 bases fitting TRBD2. Trimming removed 5 bases from V and 3 bases from J; junction bases left unmatched: 9. Germline assignment: CDR1 KGHSH and CDR2 LQKENI. The CDR3 runs to 17 residues. The CDR3 nucleotides read TGTGCCAGCTCATCGCTTCCTAGCGGGGGGATCTACAATGAGCAGTTCTTC. Translated, it gives CASSSLPSGGIYNEQFF.

This clonotype was seen at least ten times. This chain connects TRBV18 to TRBJ2-7; possibly TRBD2 for D (6 bases). The V gene lost 6 bases and the J gene lost 5 bases, with 11 bases spanning the gap. CDR1 is KGHSH, CDR2 LQKENI, per germline. The CDR3 consists of 12 residues. DNA of the CDR3: TGTGCCAGCTCCCCCGGGGGAAACGAGCAGTACTTC. Protein sequence: CASSPGGNEQYF.

This clonotype appeared many times. V and J are TRBV29-1 and TRBJ1-1; 8 bases line up with TRBD1. The CDR3 spans 14 residues. Looked up from germline, CDR1 is SQVTM and CDR2 is ANQGSEA. With 1 base clipped from V and 4 bases from J, the junction kept 5 bases outside the gene matches. CDR3 sequence (DNA): TGCAGCGTTGAAGTGACAGGGGTCAGCACTGAAGCTTTCTTT. Amino acids: CSVEVTGVSTEAFF.

The chain combines TRBV10-3 with TRBJ2-2; 8 nucleotides match TRBD2. The CDR3 extends over 16 amino acids. The V gene end was trimmed by 5 bases and the J gene end by 2 bases; junction bases not matched to a gene: 7. CDR1 is ENHRY, CDR2 SYGVKD, per germline. The CDR3 spells CAISISGLANTGELFF. CDR3 DNA sequence: TGTGCCATCAGTATTTCAGGACTAGCAAACACCGGGGAGCTGTTTTTT.

This clonotype has ten or more counts. CDR3: CASSLLRQGPEKLFF. CDR3 sequence (DNA): TGTGCCAGCAGTTTACTTCGACAGGGACCTGAAAAACTGTTTTTT. V and J are TRBV12-3 or TRBV12-4 and TRBJ1-4; 7 nucleotides agree with TRBD1. The CDR3 has 15 residues. Unmatched junction bases numbered 7, after V lost 2 bases and J lost 7 bases.

In this sample, this clonotype turned up many times. The chain recombines TRBV6-2 or TRBV6-3 with TRBJ1-2; D not resolved. Trimming stripped 2 bases from V and 2 bases from J, with 6 bases between. This CDR3 is built from 13 residues. Germline lookup yields CDR1 MNHEY and CDR2 SVGEGT. CDR3 in amino acids: CASSYRTNYGYTF. The CDR3 nucleotides read TGTGCCAGCAGTTACCGGACGAACTATGGCTACACCTTC.

Ten or more counts support this clonotype. The rearrangement links TRBV5-1 to TRBJ1-1, with 9 bases matching TRBD1. Germline CDR1 reads SGHRS; CDR2 reads YFSETQ. Trimming removed 4 bases from V and 4 bases from J; junction bases left unmatched: 11. The CDR3 consists of 16 residues. CDR3 residues: CASSAAQGASSTEAFF. CDR3 sequence (DNA): TGCGCCAGCAGCGCTGCACAGGGGGCGAGTAGCACTGAAGCTTTCTTT.

This clonotype was counted many times. The rearrangement joins TRBV28 to TRBJ1-2; D is unclear. V gave up 6 bases and J gave up 2 bases, with 4 bases separating them. The germline gives CDR1 MDHEN, CDR2 SYDVKM. The CDR3 spans 11 residues. CDR3 protein: CASRNNYGYTF. The CDR3 DNA follows: TGTGCCAGCAGGAACAACTATGGCTACACCTTC.

The chain has TRBV6-2 or TRBV6-3 and TRBJ2-1; 8 nucleotides align to TRBD2. With 6 bases clipped from V and 3 bases from J, the junction kept 4 bases outside the gene matches. Germline V gene sequence: CDR1 MNHEY, CDR2 SVGEGT. This CDR3 is 14 amino acids long. In nucleotides, the CDR3 is TGTGCCAGCAGAACTAGCGGAGTCTACAATGAGCAGTTCTTC. Amino acid sequence: CASRTSGVYNEQFF.

This clonotype was detected only a few times. This may arise from a read error, as a much more abundant clone is one base away. The conserved closing phenylalanine or tryptophan is absent in this CDR3, likely reflecting a read error. This chain connects TRBV2 to TRBJ1-4, with TRBD1 as a possible D gene (5 bases). Looked up from germline, CDR1 is SNHLY and CDR2 is FYNNEI. V lost 7 bases and J 3 bases, leaving 12 bases between the germline ends. CDR3 size: 14 residues. CDR3 in amino acids: CASNRGTPNEKLFL. CDR3 DNA sequence: TGTGCCAGCAACCGGGGGACCCCTAATGAAAAACTGTTTTTA.

In regard to this clonotype: A much larger clone differs by one base, so this may be a read error. The chain is built from TRBV20-1 and TRBJ2-1; the D gene could be TRBD1 or TRBD2 (5 bases each). The DNA end is a closer match to TRBJ2-7, so the J assignment may be wrong. CDR3 size: 13 residues. Germline loops: CDR1 DFQATT, CDR2 SNEGSKA (reference sequence). The DNA of the CDR3 is TGCAGTGCTACGTCCGGGACCTACAATGAGCAGTACTTC. This codes for CSATSGTYNEQYF.

This clonotype showed up many times. The chain uses TRBV2 and TRBJ2-1; TRBD1 aligns across 8 bases. CDR3 size: 15 residues. V was pared by 6 bases and J by 8 bases, with 12 bases of the junction left unmatched. Germline CDR1 reads SNHLY; CDR2 reads FYNNEI. Here the CDR3 reads CASRDDMDREDEQFF. CDR3 sequence (DNA): TGTGCCAGCAGAGACGATATGGACAGGGAAGATGAGCAGTTCTTC.

The rearrangement joins TRBV20-1 to TRBJ2-1, with D possibly matching TRBD2 (5 bases). The germline V gene encodes CDR1 DFQATT and CDR2 SNEGSKA (reference sequence). V lost 0 bases, J lost 6 bases, and 18 bases lay in between. This CDR3 has 16 residues. CDR3 residues: CSARDGRLPVINEQFF. CDR3 bases: TGCAGTGCTAGAGATGGCCGACTACCAGTAATCAATGAGCAGTTCTTC.

About this clonotype: Possible read error: a much larger clone is one base away. CDR3 loop: CASSLSVSYNSPLRF. The CDR3 bases are TGTGCCAGCAGTTTATCAGTCTCCTATAATTCACCCCTCCGCTTT. J is TRBJ1-6 and V is TRBV27; no reliable D call. The CDR3 is 15 amino acids. Looked up from germline, CDR1 is MNHEY and CDR2 is SMNVEV (reference sequence).

This clonotype was recorded at least ten times. CDR3 nucleotide sequence: TGTGCCAGCAGCTCCCAAATCATCGCGGGAGGACCTTTTACGCAGTATTTT. Residues: CASSSQIIAGGPFTQYF. J is TRBJ2-3 and V is TRBV7-9; TRBD2 matches at 8 bases. Germline-derived CDR1 and CDR2 are SEHNR and FQNEAQ (reference sequence). After removal of 4 bases from V and 8 bases from J, the junction contained 17 bases not matched to a gene. This CDR3 has 17 residues.

In this sample, this clonotype turned up many times. The V gene is TRBV5-1, the J gene TRBJ2-7; 15 bases match TRBD2. This CDR3 has 17 residues. CDR1 SGHRS and CDR2 YFSETQ come from the germline V gene. V lost 4 bases to trimming and J lost 3 bases; unmatched junction nucleotides: 8. The CDR3 DNA reads TGCGCCAGCAGCCCCGGGACTAGCGGGAGGCCCCTCTACGAGCAGTACTTC. This translates into CASSPGTSGRPLYEQYF.

This clonotype came up many times. The chain carries TRBV3-1 and TRBJ2-2, with TRBD2 matching over 9 bases. The CDR3 totals 17 residues. V was pared by 7 bases and J by 2 bases, with 11 bases of the junction left unmatched. Germline V gene lookup returns CDR1 LGHDT and CDR2 YNNKEL (reference sequence). The CDR3 region is CASTPIAGETNTGELFF. Written as DNA, the CDR3 is TGTGCCAGCACCCCTATAGCGGGGGAGACTAACACCGGGGAGCTGTTTTTT. The variable domain in full, with the rest retrieved from reference TRBV3-1 and TRBJ2-2, is DTAVSQTPKYLVTQMGNDKSIKCEQNLGHDTMYWYKQDSKKFLKIMFSYNNKELIINETVPNRFSPKSPDKAHLNLHINSLELGDSAVYFCASTPIAGETNTGELFFGEGSRLTVL.

This clonotype was seen at least ten times. The chain combines TRBV19 with TRBJ1-1; 7 nucleotides align to TRBD1. CDR1 is LNHDA, CDR2 SQIVND, per germline (reference sequence). The CDR3 extends over 16 amino acids. Unmatched junction bases numbered 11, after V lost 3 bases and J lost 4 bases. The CDR3 DNA reads TGTGCCAGTAGTATTCCTCAAGGGGGCACGTCCACTGAAGCTTTCTTT. Its translation is CASSIPQGGTSTEAFF.

This clonotype was recorded many times. This chain links TRBV11-2 with TRBJ2-7, with 9 bases aligning to TRBD2. CDR1 SGHAT and CDR2 FQNNGV come from the germline V gene. The CDR3 has 15 amino acids. With 1 base clipped from V and 3 bases from J, the junction kept 4 bases outside the gene matches. CDR3: CASSLVGSGGYEQYF. For the CDR3, the DNA is TGTGCCAGCAGCTTAGTGGGTAGCGGGGGCTACGAGCAGTACTTC.